The text below deals with one T cell receptor beta chain. A few counts support this clonotype. The antigen it recognizes is unknown. There are no base qualities to consult, and no much larger clone falls within one base. The sample originates from a study of response to subunit inactivated influenza vaccine (dated by TCRdb to 2017 to 2018). At the level of the whole study: Deep quantitative profiling of the T cell receptor repertoire was used in the study to follow responses to a trivalent subunit inactivated influenza vaccine. General findings and caveats noted by the study authors: It was suggested by the authors that each seasonal influenza vaccination may recruit only a limited number of new T cells.

Libraries were prepared through RT-PCR. Sequenced using an Illumina HiSeq 2500. TCRdb trimmed public reads at Q25 via fastp, called clones via MiXCR and kept in-frame beta chains. Records with the same CDR3 protein are collapsed into one entry carrying the most frequent genes and DNA. For this sample the table gives under 850,000 distinct CDR3 sequences, of which approximately 18% were detected only once. Together, the top ten hold approximately 11% of the sample. From cysteine to phenylalanine, the CDR3 is 18 amino acids long. The sequence is cut down to CDR3 DNA, 54 bases in frame from base 1. V sheds 0 bases and J sheds 7 bases, leaving 25 bases between their ends. The germline V gene (reference sequence) yields DFQATT for CDR1 and SNEGSKA for CDR2.

The V gene is TRBV20-1 and the J gene is TRBJ2-4; no D segment can be confidently identified. The sample was PBMCs from blood, taken 5 to 6 days after vaccination. The clonotype was recovered from a man aged 45 to 65 who received an inactivated influenza vaccine. Donor details come from another sample of the same person, matched by shared clones. The DNA sequence is TGCAGTGCTAGAGATGTTCTAACTTCACGACCGGCGGTGAACATTCAGTACTTC. Its translation reads: CSARDVLTSRPAVNIQYF.